The clone carrying this T cell receptor (beta chain) was seen more than once but under ten times. Its antigen is not known. The data derive from a study of yellow fever vaccine responses in identical twins. Points from the study as a whole: Twin vaccine T cell responses reportedly seemed partly convergent, partly personalized.

TCRdb re-derived calls from the RT-PCR reads in MiXCR, one entry per CDR3 protein. The sample includes a few thousand distinct CDR3 sequences, about three quarters seen only once; the top ten take around 1.7%. The source of this sequence is a young woman who received the yellow fever vaccine. This sample comprised T cells from blood (PBMCs), unsorted or a sorted subset (not recorded which), obtained before or after yellow fever vaccination (not recorded which).

The CDR3 DNA is TGCAGTGCCCGAGATCCCCTAGCCAAAAACATTCAGTACTTC. Translated: CSARDPLAKNIQYF. V is TRBV20-1 and J is TRBJ2-4, with D unresolved. CDR1 and CDR2 (germline): DFQATT, SNEGSKA (reference sequence). The CDR3 is made up of 14 amino acids. V dropped 6 bases and J dropped 0 bases, with 12 bases sitting between them.